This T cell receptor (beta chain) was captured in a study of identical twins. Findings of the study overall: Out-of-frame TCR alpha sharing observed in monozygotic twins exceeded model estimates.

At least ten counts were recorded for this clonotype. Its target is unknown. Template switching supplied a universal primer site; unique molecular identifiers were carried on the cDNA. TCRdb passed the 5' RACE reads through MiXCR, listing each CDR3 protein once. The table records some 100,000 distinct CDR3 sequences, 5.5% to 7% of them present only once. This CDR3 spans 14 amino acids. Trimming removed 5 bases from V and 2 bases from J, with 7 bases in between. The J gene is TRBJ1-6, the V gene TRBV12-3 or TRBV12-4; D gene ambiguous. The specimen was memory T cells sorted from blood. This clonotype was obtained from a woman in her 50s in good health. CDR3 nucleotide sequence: TGTGCCAGCAGTCCTGGGGCCTATAATTCACCCCTCCACTTT. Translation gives CASSPGAYNSPLHF.